Below, 16 T cell receptor beta chains from the same sample are listed, as sequenced in a study of OX40 agonist ivuxolimab in advanced cancers. Using immunoSEQ multiplex PCR, the repertoire was profiled, and TCRdb retains in-frame clones only, with some absent. The data hold approximately 74,000 clones, with 80% observed a single time. Specimen: CD4+ or CD8+ T cells sorted from blood, collected in a trial of the OX40 agonist ivuxolimab. Receptors were obtained from an adult with an advanced solid tumor such as melanoma, head and neck, liver or kidney cancer.

In this sample, this clone turned up a few times. The gene calls are TRBV10-3 and TRBJ1-5, with TRBD1 as a possible D gene (5 bases). V was trimmed by 8 bases and J by 4 bases, leaving 12 bases between them. This CDR3 has 13 amino acids. Looked up from germline, CDR1 is ENHRY and CDR2 is SYGVKD. CDR3 region: CAIGRQGNQPQHF. DNA for the CDR3: TGTGCCATCGGGCGGCAGGGAAATCAGCCCCAGCATTTT.

The V gene is TRBV6-5, the J gene TRBJ2-2; 7 bases match TRBD1. V gave up 6 bases and J gave up 4 bases; unmatched junction bases: 8. The V gene's germline CDR1 is MNHEY and CDR2 SVGAGI. This CDR3 spans 15 amino acids. The CDR3 is CASSEQGLSTGELFF. CDR3 bases: TGTGCCAGCAGCGAACAGGGGCTCTCCACCGGGGAGCTGTTTTTT.

The gene calls are TRBV27 and TRBJ2-2; D gene uncertain. Germline V gives CDR1 MNHEY, CDR2 SMNVEV (reference sequence). V gave up 3 bases and J gave up 4 bases, with 15 bases separating them. This CDR3 has 16 residues. The CDR3 region has the DNA TGTGCCAGCAGTTTGAGGTGGACGCCTCTCACCGGGGAGCTGTTTTTT. This encodes CASSLRWTPLTGELFF.

The rearrangement links TRBV2 to TRBJ2-3; a possible D gene is TRBD2 (7 bases). The CDR3 has 15 amino acids. The germline V and J ends were trimmed by 8 bases and 4 bases, with 19 bases remaining between them. The germline V gene encodes CDR1 SNHLY and CDR2 FYNNEI. The CDR3 here is CASGGGRIAADTQYF. For the CDR3, the DNA is TGTGCCAGCGGGGGGGGGCGCATAGCGGCAGATACGCAGTATTTT.

J is TRBJ2-3 and V is TRBV6-5; 7 nucleotides align to TRBD2. V lost 5 bases, J lost 2 bases, and 4 bases stayed unmatched. Per germline, CDR1 MNHEY and CDR2 SVGAGI. The CDR3 covers 14 residues. The CDR3 loop reads CASSKGLYTDTQYF. The CDR3 bases are TGTGCCAGCAGTAAGGGACTATACACAGATACGCAGTATTTT.

The V call is TRBV4-1, the J call TRBJ2-2; TRBD2 agrees at 11 bases. Germline V lookup: CDR1 MGHRA, CDR2 YSYEKL. V gave up 0 bases and J gave up 0 bases; unmatched junction bases: 0. This CDR3 is built from 17 residues. CDR3 region: CASSQEGLAANTGELFF. In nucleotides, the CDR3 is TGCGCCAGCAGCCAAGAGGGACTAGCGGCGAACACCGGGGAGCTGTTTTTT.

The table lists this clone with many counts. The genes are TRBV19 and TRBJ1-3; TRBD1 matches at 7 bases. Germline-derived CDR1 and CDR2 are LNHDA and SQIVND (reference sequence). V lost 7 bases, J lost 1 base, and 7 bases stayed unmatched. The CDR3 spans 15 residues. The CDR3 reads CASNPTGKSGNTIYF. The CDR3 region has the DNA TGTGCCAGTAACCCGACAGGGAAGTCTGGAAACACCATATATTTT.

This clone has just one count. The rearrangement links TRBV18 to TRBJ2-5; D is possibly TRBD1 or TRBD2 (5 bases each). The CDR3 is 15 residues long. Trimming removed 6 bases from V and 4 bases from J, with 18 bases in between. Germline V lookup: CDR1 KGHSH, CDR2 LQKENI. The CDR3 DNA is TGTGCCAGCTCCCCAAGCCCGGGACCTGGAGAGACCCAGTACTTC. Its translation: CASSPSPGPGETQYF.

The chain carries TRBV9 and TRBJ2-1, with D possibly matching TRBD2 (5 bases). Looked up from germline, CDR1 is SGDLS and CDR2 is YYNGEE. The CDR3 extends over 15 amino acids. V was pared by 0 bases and J by 6 bases, with 13 bases between. The CDR3 reads CASSVVSGKLNEQFF. The CDR3 DNA is TGTGCCAGCAGCGTAGTCAGCGGAAAACTCAATGAGCAGTTCTTC. Looking up the rest from reference TRBV9 and TRBJ2-1 gives the full variable domain: DSGVTQTPKHLITATGQRVTLRCSPRSGDLSVYWYQQSLDQGLQFLIQYYNGEERAKGNILERFSAQQFPDLHSELNLSSLELGDSALYFCASSVVSGKLNEQFFGPGTRLTVL.

This chain connects TRBV30 to TRBJ2-2, with 9 bases that match TRBD2. Germline CDR1 is GTSNPN and CDR2 is SVGIG (reference sequence). The CDR3 extends over 15 amino acids. The V and J ends lost 7 bases and 10 bases, in that order; junction bases with no gene match: 16. CDR3 loop: CASQLDSGGFEELFF. The CDR3 DNA reads as TGTGCCTCGCAATTAGACAGCGGGGGGTTCGAGGAGCTGTTTTTT.

This chain joins TRBV7-2 and TRBJ2-7, with 10 bases that match TRBD2. CDR3 length: 14 residues. The V gene's germline CDR1 is SGHTA and CDR2 FQGNSA. With 5 bases clipped from V and 6 bases from J, the junction kept 7 bases outside the gene matches. This chain's CDR3 is CASSPTSGIGEQYF. The CDR3 region has the DNA TGTGCCAGCAGCCCTACTAGCGGGATCGGCGAGCAGTACTTC.

J is TRBJ2-7 and V is TRBV10-1, with D perhaps matching TRBD1 (5 bases). Germline V lookup: CDR1 WNHNN, CDR2 SYGVQD (reference sequence). This CDR3 contains 15 residues. The ends were cut back, 4 bases at V and 0 bases at J, with 13 bases in the middle. This chain's CDR3 is CASSVSNRGSYEQYF. CDR3 nucleotides: TGCGCCAGCAGTGTTAGTAATAGGGGCTCCTACGAGCAGTACTTC.

The rearrangement joins TRBV5-1 to TRBJ1-1; the D is unclear. The V gene's germline CDR1 is SGHRS and CDR2 YFSETQ. Trimming removed 4 bases at V and 0 bases at J, with 13 bases between. This CDR3 is 15 amino acids long. The CDR3 DNA follows: TGCGCCAGCAGCGACGGCGGGTCGGTGAACACTGAAGCTTTCTTT. It yields the protein CASSDGGSVNTEAFF.

The chain combines TRBV5-1 with TRBJ2-1, with a tentative D call TRBD2 (6 bases). Germline CDR1 is SGHRS and CDR2 is YFSETQ. The CDR3 has 14 amino acids. Trimming shortened V by 0 bases and J by 10 bases, and 14 bases separated the two germline ends. The CDR3 DNA sequence: TGCGCCAGCAGCTTGGCGGTTAGCGGAGGGGAGCAGTTCTTC. Its protein is CASSLAVSGGEQFF. The whole variable domain, remainder taken from reference TRBV5-1 and TRBJ2-1, is KAGVTQTPRYLIKTRGQQVTLSCSPISGHRSVSWYQQTPGQGLQFLFEYFSETQRNKGNFPGRFSGRQFSNSRSEMNVSTLELGDSALYLCASSLAVSGGEQFFGPGTRLTVL.

The gene calls are TRBV18 and TRBJ2-2, with 7 bases that match TRBD1. Germline values: CDR1 KGHSH, CDR2 LQKENI. V lost 3 bases, J lost 2 bases, and 12 bases stayed unmatched. The CDR3 covers 18 residues. The CDR3: CASSPILIRQGNTGELFF. CDR3 bases: TGTGCCAGCTCACCTATCCTAATAAGACAGGGCAACACCGGGGAGCTGTTTTTT.

The chain employs TRBV5-1 and TRBJ1-3; 8 bases are shared with TRBD1. In germline, CDR1 is SGHRS, CDR2 YFSETQ. Trimming at V came to 4 bases and at J to 2 bases, leaving 2 bases not matched to a gene. This CDR3 contains 14 residues. The CDR3 coding sequence is TGCGCCAGCAGCGGGGACAGGACTGGAAACACCATATATTTT. Translation: CASSGDRTGNTIYF.